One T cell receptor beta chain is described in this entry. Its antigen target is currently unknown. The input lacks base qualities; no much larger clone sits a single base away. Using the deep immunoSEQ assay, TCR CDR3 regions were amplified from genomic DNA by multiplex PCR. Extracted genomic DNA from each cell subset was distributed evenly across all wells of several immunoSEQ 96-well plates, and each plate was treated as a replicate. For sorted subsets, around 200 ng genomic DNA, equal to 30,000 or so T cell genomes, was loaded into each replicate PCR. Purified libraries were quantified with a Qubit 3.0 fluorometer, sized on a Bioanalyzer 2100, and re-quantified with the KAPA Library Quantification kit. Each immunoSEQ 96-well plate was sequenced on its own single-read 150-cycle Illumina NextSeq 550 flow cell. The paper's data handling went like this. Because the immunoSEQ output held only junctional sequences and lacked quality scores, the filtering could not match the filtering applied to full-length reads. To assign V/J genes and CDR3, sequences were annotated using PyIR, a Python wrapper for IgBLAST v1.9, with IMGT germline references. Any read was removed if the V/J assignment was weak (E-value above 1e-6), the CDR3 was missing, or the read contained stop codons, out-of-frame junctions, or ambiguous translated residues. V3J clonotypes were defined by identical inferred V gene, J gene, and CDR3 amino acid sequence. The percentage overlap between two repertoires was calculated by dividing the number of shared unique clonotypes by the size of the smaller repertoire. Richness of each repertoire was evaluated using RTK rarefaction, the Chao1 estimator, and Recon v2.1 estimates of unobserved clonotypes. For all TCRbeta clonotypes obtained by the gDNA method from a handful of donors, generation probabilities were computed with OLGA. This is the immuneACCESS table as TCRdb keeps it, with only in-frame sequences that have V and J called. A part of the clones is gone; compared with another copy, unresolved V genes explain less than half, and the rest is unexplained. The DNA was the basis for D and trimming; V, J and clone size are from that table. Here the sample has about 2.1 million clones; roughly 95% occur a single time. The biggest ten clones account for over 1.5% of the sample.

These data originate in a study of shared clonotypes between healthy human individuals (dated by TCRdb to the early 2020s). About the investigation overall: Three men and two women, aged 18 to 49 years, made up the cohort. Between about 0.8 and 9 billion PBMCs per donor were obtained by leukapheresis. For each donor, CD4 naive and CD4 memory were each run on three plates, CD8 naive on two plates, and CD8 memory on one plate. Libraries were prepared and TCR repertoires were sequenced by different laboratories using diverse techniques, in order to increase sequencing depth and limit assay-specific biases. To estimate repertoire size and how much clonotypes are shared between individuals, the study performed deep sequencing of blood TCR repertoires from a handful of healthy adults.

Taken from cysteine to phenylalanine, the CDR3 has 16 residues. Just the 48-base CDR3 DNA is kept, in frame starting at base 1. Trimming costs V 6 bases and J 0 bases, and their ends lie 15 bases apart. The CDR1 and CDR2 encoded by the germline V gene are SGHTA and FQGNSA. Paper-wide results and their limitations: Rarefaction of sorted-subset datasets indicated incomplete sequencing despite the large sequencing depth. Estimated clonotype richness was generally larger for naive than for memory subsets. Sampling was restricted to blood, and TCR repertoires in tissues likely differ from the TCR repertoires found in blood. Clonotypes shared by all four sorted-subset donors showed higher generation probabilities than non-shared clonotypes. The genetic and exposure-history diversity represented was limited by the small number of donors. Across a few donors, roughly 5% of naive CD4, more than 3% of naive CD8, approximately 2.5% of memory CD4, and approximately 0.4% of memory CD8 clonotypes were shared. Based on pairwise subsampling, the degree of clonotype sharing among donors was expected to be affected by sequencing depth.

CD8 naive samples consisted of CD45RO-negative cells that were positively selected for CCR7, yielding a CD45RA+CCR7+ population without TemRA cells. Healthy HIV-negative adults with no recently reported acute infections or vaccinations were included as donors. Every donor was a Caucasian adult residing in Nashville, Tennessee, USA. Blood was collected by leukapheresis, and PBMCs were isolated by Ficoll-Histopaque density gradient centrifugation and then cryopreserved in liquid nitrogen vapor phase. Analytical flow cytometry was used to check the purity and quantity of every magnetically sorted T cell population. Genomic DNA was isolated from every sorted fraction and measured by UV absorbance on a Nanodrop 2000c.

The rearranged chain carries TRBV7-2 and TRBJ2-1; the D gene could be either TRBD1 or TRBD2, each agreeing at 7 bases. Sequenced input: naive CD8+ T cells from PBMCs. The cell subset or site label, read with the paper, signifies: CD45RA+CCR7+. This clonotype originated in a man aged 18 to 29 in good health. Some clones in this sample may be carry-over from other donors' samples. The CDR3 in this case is CASSLGGTASYNEQFF. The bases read TGTGCCAGCAGTTTGGGGGGGACAGCCTCCTACAATGAGCAGTTCTTC. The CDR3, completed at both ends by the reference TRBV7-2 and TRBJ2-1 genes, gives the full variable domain GAGVSQSPSNKVTEKGKDVELRCDPISGHTALYWYRQSLGQGLEFLIYFQGNSAPDKSGLPSDRFSAERTGGSVSTLTIQRTQQEDSAVYLCASSLGGTASYNEQFFGPGTRLTVL.